This TCR beta chain was recovered during a study of PD-1 blockade in classical Hodgkin lymphoma. Study outcomes and limitations: CD4+ TCR diversity, unlike CD8+, rose significantly by C4D1.

The time point here: cycle 4 day 1 (C4D1), after 6 weeks of nivolumab. Each patient relapsed following autologous stem cell transplantation, and prior brentuximab vedotin exposure differed. Libraries were prepared by immunoSEQ multiplex PCR; TCRdb keeps only in-frame clonotypes and omits some of them. The repertoire holds around 60,000 clones, about 89% seen once, with 10% in the top ten. CDR3 length equals 13 residues. Per germline, CDR1 MNHNS and CDR2 SASEGT. Trimming stripped 1 base from V and 5 bases from J, with 8 bases between. As to this clone: The target antigen is unknown.

The material was peripheral blood mononuclear cells (PBMCs), obtained before the fourth cycle of nivolumab. This chain links TRBV6-1 with TRBJ1-1, with D uncertain. The source of this sequence is a human donor with classical Hodgkin lymphoma. The CDR3 loop is CASSEEYLTEAFF. The CDR3 coding sequence is TGTGCCAGCAGTGAAGAGTATTTAACTGAAGCTTTCTTT.